The T cell receptor beta chain described here comes from a study of chemoradiotherapy in HPV16-positive cancers. The assay was immunoSEQ multiplex PCR, and TCRdb's table has in-frame clones only and misses some. The sample has more than 10,000 clones, around 72% seen once. The V gene's germline CDR1 is MNHNS and CDR2 SASEGT. The CDR3 is 15 amino acids. V was trimmed by 2 bases and J by 0 bases, leaving 8 bases between them. Specimen collection occurred from a patient who underwent chemoradiotherapy. The receptor's source is a human donor with HPV-associated anogenital cancer. The V and J genes are TRBV6-1 and TRBJ1-3; D is uncertain. CDR3 region: CASSELEGSGNTIYF. In nucleotides, the CDR3 is TGTGCCAGCAGTGAACTTGAGGGCTCTGGAAACACCATATATTTT.